This T cell receptor beta chain was identified during a study of beta chain features in type 1 diabetes. Study-wide background: Researchers looked at approximately 100,000,000 sorted cells across all samples. Study outcomes and limitations: When Type 1 diabetes patients were examined, their TCRB CDR3s proved moderately but significantly shorter in all four CD4+ subsets.

Sequencing targeted expressed TCRB transcripts, as all isolated RNA had been reverse transcribed. Sequencing used immunoSEQ multiplex PCR; TCRdb keeps in-frame clones, though not all of them. This table holds 300,000 to 400,000 clones, approximately 12% found once. A note on this clone: Its cognate antigen is unknown.

The sequencing sample was made of naive CD4+ T cells from blood. The source is a woman aged 18 to 35 with type 1 diabetes.

CDR3 loop: CASSPGEDLEQYF. CDR3 coding DNA: TGTGCCAGCTCACCCGGGGAAGATCTTGAGCAGTACTTC. The J gene is TRBJ2-7, the V gene TRBV18, with a tentative D call TRBD2 (5 bases). CDR1 is KGHSH, CDR2 LQKENI, per germline. V shed 3 bases and J shed 7 bases, with 13 bases lying between them. The CDR3 consists of 13 residues.